The T cell receptor (beta chain) under discussion was sequenced for a study of T-cell memory formation after mild COVID-19. Study-level information: TCR clusters were mostly donor specific. Notes on the study in general: Among CD4+ contracting clones, most were CM and EM, and CD8+ ones EMRA. There was a balanced CD4/CD8 profile in clones contracting day 15 to 85, and later expanders leaned CD4+.

The CDR3 covers 13 residues. CDR1 is GTSNPN and CDR2 is SVGIG in the germline V gene (reference sequence). V gave up 4 bases and J gave up 7 bases, with 14 bases separating them. The sample holds a few counts of this clonotype. Its specificity is unknown. The 5'RACE method, run with constant-segment primers, produced TCR alpha and TCR beta cDNA libraries (carrying sample barcodes and UMIs). TCRdb redid the calling of the 5' RACE reads with MiXCR, one entry per CDR3 protein. The data hold hundreds of thousands of distinct CDR3 sequences, with less than 25% observed a single time. V and J are TRBV30 and TRBJ2-1; D could derive from TRBD1 or TRBD2 (7 bases each). The receptor was isolated from an adult woman who had mild COVID-19 (a few samples of this study predate the infection). Cell type and time point are not known. Input material: PBMCs or a T cell subset sorted from them (not recorded which). The CDR3 coding sequence is TGTGCCTGGAACAGGGGAGGGGTGAATGAGCAGTTCTTC. Amino acids: CAWNRGGVNEQFF.